This TCR beta chain was found in a study of monozygotic twins with inflammatory bowel disease. Study-wide findings and caveats: Those with IBD had lower TCRbeta diversity (inverse Simpson) than their healthy co-twins did.

Regarding this clonotype: No antigen is known for it.

Starting material for each TCR library was around 3.5 ug of total RNA. The unique tags termed UMIs, each holding a 6-nucleotide sample barcode, were added by means of template switching. Researchers put TCRalpha and TCRbeta cDNA through two nested PCRs lasting roughly 16 and 10 cycles. From its re-call of the 5' RACE reads, TCRdb lists each CDR3 protein once, without DNA. The sample totals 400,000 to 500,000 distinct CDR3 sequences. This CDR3 has 14 residues. CDR1 is SGHRS and CDR2 is YFSETQ in the germline V gene. The clonotype originates from a human donor with ulcerative colitis or Crohn's disease, or a healthy co-twin of an affected twin (not recorded which). The sample comprised blood. This chain links TRBV5-1 with TRBJ1-2. The CDR3 spells CASSLDRADYGYTF. Variable domain in full (rest from reference TRBV5-1 and TRBJ1-2): KAGVTQTPRYLIKTRGQQVTLSCSPISGHRSVSWYQQTPGQGLQFLFEYFSETQRNKGNFPGRFSGRQFSNSRSEMNVSTLELGDSALYLCASSLDRADYGYTFGSGTRLTVV.